Listed below are T cell receptor beta chains from one sample, sequenced in a study of control samples from healthy donors and cancer patients. TCRdb's table, derived via immunoSEQ multiplex PCR, lists solely in-frame clones and lacks some. Counted here are 100,000 to 120,000 clones, approximately 90% occurring once; the ten biggest clones make up 3.7%. Input material: PBMCs. The receptors stem from a woman aged 60-75 years with lung cancer. CDR3s include the opening cysteine and the closing phenylalanine or tryptophan. D genes are given only for firm matches. Only some rows state a clone size, as once, few, many or a class for expanded clones.

TGTGCCAGCAGCCAGCAAGAGACCCAGTACTTC CASSQQETQYF NA 11 TRBJ2-5 TRBV3-1/TRBV3-2 NA
TGTGCCAGCAGCCGACAGATGCCTAGAACTAGCACAGATACGCAGTATTTT CASSRQMPRTSTDTQYF NA 17 TRBJ2-3 TRBV27 NA
TGTGCCAGCAGTGAAGGAGGGGGTAGCACAGATACGCAGTATTTT CASSEGGGSTDTQYF NA 15 TRBJ2-3 TRBV6-4 NA
TGTGCCAGCAGCCCCAGGCCAGGGAGCGGGAACACCGGGGAGCTGTTTTTT CASSPRPGSGNTGELFF NA 17 TRBJ2-2 TRBV7-6 NA
TGTGCCAGCAGTGAAGCCCATTACAGCTACACCTTC CASSEAHYSYTF NA 12 TRBJ1-2 TRBV6-1 NA
TGTGCCAGCAGCCCGGCGGCAGGGGACGGCTACACCTTC CASSPAAGDGYTF NA 13 TRBJ1-2 TRBV5-5 NA
TGTGCCAGCAGCTCCGGACAGGGGAAAGAAAAACTGTTTTTT CASSSGQGKEKLFF NA 14 TRBJ1-4 TRBV7-9 TRBD1
TGTGCCACCGGAACAGGGGGCCTGGACGGTCAGCCCCAGCATTTT CATGTGGLDGQPQHF NA 15 TRBJ1-5 TRBV2 TRBD1
TGTGCCAGCAGTGAGAGGGGGGGGACAGATACGCAGTATTTT CASSERGGTDTQYF NA 14 TRBJ2-3 TRBV2 NA
TGTGCCAGCAGGTCGACAGGGGGAGGAGGAAACACCATATATTTT CASRSTGGGGNTIYF NA 15 TRBJ1-3 TRBV2 TRBD1
TGTGCCAGTAGTATAGAGGGCAATTCACCCCTCCACTTT CASSIEGNSPLHF NA 13 TRBJ1-6 TRBV19 NA
TGTGCCAGCAGTTACTCCCCCCTCCGGGGGAGCTCCTACGAGCAGTACTTC CASSYSPLRGSSYEQYF NA 17 TRBJ2-7 TRBV6-2/TRBV6-3 NA
TGCGCCAGCAGCCGCGGGGGCCTCGTTTTGTCCTACAATGAGCAGTTCTTC CASSRGGLVLSYNEQFF few 17 TRBJ2-1 TRBV4-1 NA
TGTGCCAGCAGCTTTGGACAGACGATGGGGGATACGCAGTATTTT CASSFGQTMGDTQYF NA 15 TRBJ2-3 TRBV7-9 NA
TGTGCCAGCAGCGAAACCGCATCAACTAATGAAAAACTGTTTTTT CASSETASTNEKLFF NA 15 TRBJ1-4 TRBV3-1/TRBV3-2 NA
TGTGCCAGCAGTGACTCATCAGGGGGCTATGGCGGCTACACCTTC CASSDSSGGYGGYTF NA 15 TRBJ1-2 TRBV6-4 TRBD1
TGTGCCAGCAGCCCTCTACAGGGGGCGCGAACTGAAGCTTTCTTT CASSPLQGARTEAFF NA 15 TRBJ1-1 TRBV4-2 TRBD1
TGTGCCAGCAGCTTGTACGGCTCCGGAGCTGAAGCTTTCTTT CASSLYGSGAEAFF NA 14 TRBJ1-1 TRBV5-6 NA
TGTGCCAGCAGCGTAGGGGGGTACACTGAAGCTTTCTTT CASSVGGYTEAFF NA 13 TRBJ1-1 TRBV9 NA
TGTGCCAGCTCACCAAATCAGGACTCTGGAAACACCATATATTTT CASSPNQDSGNTIYF NA 15 TRBJ1-3 TRBV18 NA
TGTGCCAGCTCACCCCGGGACAGGGGCTACAATCAGCCCCAGCATTTT CASSPRDRGYNQPQHF NA 16 TRBJ1-5 TRBV18 TRBD1
TGTGCCAGCAGCTTAGCGTACGGAAGAGCGGGGGCCTCCTACAATGAGCAGTTCTTC CASSLAYGRAGASYNEQFF NA 19 TRBJ2-1 TRBV11-1 TRBD2
TGTGCCAGCAGCCCCGTGACAGGGGAGGGAAACACCATATATTTT CASSPVTGEGNTIYF NA 15 TRBJ1-3 TRBV3-1/TRBV3-2 TRBD1
TGTGCCAGCAGTTTTTACGTCGGCTACACCTTC CASSFYVGYTF few 11 TRBJ1-2 TRBV12-3/TRBV12-4 NA
TGTGCCAGCAGCTTAGGAGGGGATACAAAAGAGACCCAGTACTTC CASSLGGDTKETQYF NA 15 TRBJ2-5 TRBV7-3 NA
TGTGCCAGCAGCCAAGCAGTAAACTATGGCTACACCTTC CASSQAVNYGYTF NA 13 TRBJ1-2 TRBV14 NA